The following is a T cell receptor (beta chain) sequence with its context. The antigen is unknown. The ends were cut back, 6 bases at V and 8 bases at J, with 9 bases in the middle. CDR1 is SGHDT and CDR2 is YYEEEE in the germline V gene. This CDR3 region has 11 residues. The data belong to a study of blood T cells in healthy people across ages. A second PCR, run for roughly 6 to 11 cycles, used a sample-barcoded 5' primer plus a J-beta primer mix. Tags on each cDNA molecule came from a template-switch adaptor with 12 random nucleotides. Using its own MiXCR run on the 5' RACE reads, TCRdb lists one record per CDR3 protein. The top ten hold over 2% of the sample, which has 1.5 million to 2 million distinct CDR3 sequences, around half seen once. Study-level findings and limits: The authors considered diversity estimates from one million T cells to be underestimates.

Each sample used at least 6 million PBMCs. Sequenced material: blood. The chain has TRBV5-6 and TRBJ2-1; no reliable D call. This TCR derives from a middle-aged woman in good health. The CDR3 region has the DNA TGTGCCAGCATCTCAGGCGATGAGCAGTTCTTC. Translation gives CASISGDEQFF.